This T cell receptor beta chain was identified in a study of T cells after yellow fever vaccination. The study's findings and limits: Detected again after the booster were most primary-vaccination clones, at approximately 96% CD4 and about 90% CD8. A small share of clonotypes appeared in both CD4 and CD8 compartments.

TCR cDNA was made by 5'RACE template switching, adding a universal primer site and UMIs. TCRdb recomputed calls from the 5' RACE reads with MiXCR, one row per CDR3 protein. The sample records 450,000 to 550,000 distinct CDR3 sequences, 21% being singletons. This clonotype was picked up many times. Its antigen is unknown. V lost 4 bases and J lost 4, with 10 bases in between. Germline CDR1 SGHVS, CDR2 FQNEAQ. The CDR3 runs 13 residues. Sequencing was performed on PBMCs, taken less than 25 days after the first yellow fever vaccination. The TCR sequence derives from a man aged 18 to 30 who received the YFV17D yellow fever vaccine. The genes are TRBV7-8 and TRBJ1-1; possible D gene TRBD1, 6 bases. The CDR3 here is CASSWTASTEAFF. As DNA, the CDR3 is TGTGCCAGCAGCTGGACAGCTTCCACTGAAGCTTTCTTT. The complete variable domain, with remaining parts taken from reference TRBV7-8 and TRBJ1-1, reads GAGVSQSPRYKVAKRGQDVALRCDPISGHVSLFWYQQALGQGPEFLTYFQNEAQLDKSGLPSDRFFAERPEGSVSTLKIQRTQQEDSAVYLCASSWTASTEAFFGQGTRLTVV.